This TCR beta chain was identified in a study of shared clonotypes between healthy human individuals. The study's findings and limits: Shared clonotypes across all four donors exceeded non-shared ones in generation probability.

This clone occurred once. As yet, its antigen is unknown. This specimen includes other DNA sequences encoding the same CDR3. As processed by the authors: Filtering differed, since immunoSEQ gave only junction sequences and no quality scores. Clones were sequenced by immunoSEQ multiplex PCR, and TCRdb holds only the in-frame ones, with some missing. For V, J and clone size, that table is used; D and trimming come from the DNA. Seen here are 2,500,000 or so clones, around 93% observed once, and the top ten hold around 0.4%. The germline V and J ends were trimmed by 2 bases and 2 bases, with 7 bases remaining between them. The germline V gene has CDR1 SGDLS and CDR2 YYNGEE. The CDR3 extends over 13 amino acids.

Sequencing input: naive CD4+ T cells from PBMCs. Subset here: CD45RA+ positively selected. The V and J genes are TRBV9 and TRBJ2-5; TRBD2 might be the D (6 bases). The receptor comes from a man between 18 and 35 years old in good health. Some clones in this sample may be carry-over from other donors' samples. CDR3 sequence (DNA): TGTGCCAGCAGCGTCGGGACTCAAGAGACCCAGTACTTC. It is translated as CASSVGTQETQYF.